The TCR beta chain described here comes from a study of T cells expressing NK-cell markers (dated by TCRdb to about 2020). Broadly, across the study: Three sorted T-cell subsets (CD3+CD56+NKG2C+, CD3+CD56+NKG2C- and CD3+CD56-NKG2C+) from seven to nine donors had their TCR beta-chain repertoires profiled. Seven of the eight sequenced donors were HCMV-seropositive and one was HCMV-seronegative. The eight sequenced donors were randomly selected healthy volunteers, three men and five women. Libraries were sequenced as 2 x 150 bp reads on Illumina HiSeq 2000/2500, MiSeq or NextSeq.

With regard to this clonotype: Its antigen is still unknown.

The CDR3 runs 16 residues from the cysteine to the phenylalanine. No DNA sequence is on record. Looking up the germline V gene yields CDR1 SNHLY and CDR2 FYNNEI. The paper as a whole reports these results and caveats: It remained unclear whether the expanded NKG2C-expressing T cell clones were specific for HCMV antigens. For 5 or 6 donors, the dominant CD3+CD56+NKG2C+ clonotypes were among the top 10 CD8+ clonotypes and accounted for roughly 1.0-8% of CD8+ T cells. Those dominant clonotypes were again the most abundant among CD3+CD56-NKG2C+ cells in a handful of donors, at about 25-65%.

HCMV serostatus was determined by detecting HCMV-specific IgG in serum with a commercial ELISA kit. Peripheral blood mononuclear cells were isolated from blood by Ficoll density gradient centrifugation. Sequenced on an Illumina HiSeq 2000. 5'RACE template switching, by which a universal primer site and unique molecular identifiers were added, was used to make TCR beta cDNA libraries. cDNA synthesis was primed from the TCR beta constant segment and was followed by two successive PCR amplification steps. Under the source paper's analysis protocol: MIGEC was used to demultiplex reads and group reads by UMI, and MiTCR was used to assemble and quantify clonotypes. To exclude erroneous sequences, only TCR cDNA sequences supported by at least two reads were retained. Downstream repertoire analysis used the tcR package, and clonotypes were matched across fractions by CDR3 nucleotide sequence plus V segment. VDJmatch was used to annotate antigen specificity against VDJdb, with one amino acid substitution in CDR3 allowed. TCRdb reprocessed the reads and assigns one entry to each CDR3 protein sequence, leaving out DNA. These V and J calls are TCRdb output, not the study's own analysis. This sample's listing comprises a few hundred thousand distinct CDR3 sequences. The top ten clones comprise around 5% of the sample.

Source material: blood T cells: a sorted CD56 or NKG2C T cell subset, CD4+ or CD8+ T cells, or bulk PBMC T cells (not recorded which). The chain joins TRBV2 to TRBJ2-1. The clonotype comes from a man aged 18-69 years in good health. The CDR3 has the sequence CASSDFRLFSYNEQFF.